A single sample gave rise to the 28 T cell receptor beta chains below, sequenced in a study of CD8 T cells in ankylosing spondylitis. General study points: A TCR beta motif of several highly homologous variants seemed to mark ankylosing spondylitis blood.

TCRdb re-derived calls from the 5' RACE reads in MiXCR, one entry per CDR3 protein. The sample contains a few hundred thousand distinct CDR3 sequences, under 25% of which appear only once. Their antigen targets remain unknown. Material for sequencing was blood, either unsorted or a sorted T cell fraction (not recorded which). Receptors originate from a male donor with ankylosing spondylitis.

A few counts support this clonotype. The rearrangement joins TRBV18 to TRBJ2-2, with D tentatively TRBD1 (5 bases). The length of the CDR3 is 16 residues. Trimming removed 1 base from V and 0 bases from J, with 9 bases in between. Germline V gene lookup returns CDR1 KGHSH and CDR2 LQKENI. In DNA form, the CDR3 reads TGTGCCAGCTCACCACTTGAAGGGGCGAACACCGGGGAGCTGTTTTTT. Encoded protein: CASSPLEGANTGELFF.

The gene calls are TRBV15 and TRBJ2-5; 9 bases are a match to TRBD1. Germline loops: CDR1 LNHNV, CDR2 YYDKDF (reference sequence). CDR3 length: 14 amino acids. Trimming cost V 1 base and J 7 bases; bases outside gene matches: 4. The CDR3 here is CATSRAETGGTQYF. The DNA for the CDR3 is TGTGCCACCAGCAGAGCTGAGACAGGGGGGACCCAGTACTTC.

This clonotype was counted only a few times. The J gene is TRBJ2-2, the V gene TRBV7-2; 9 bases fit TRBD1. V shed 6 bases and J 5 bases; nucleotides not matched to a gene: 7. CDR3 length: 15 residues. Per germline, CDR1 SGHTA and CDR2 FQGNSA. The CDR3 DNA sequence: TGTGCCAGCAGAGAACAGGGGGCGGGGACCGGGGAGCTGTTTTTT. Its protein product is CASREQGAGTGELFF.

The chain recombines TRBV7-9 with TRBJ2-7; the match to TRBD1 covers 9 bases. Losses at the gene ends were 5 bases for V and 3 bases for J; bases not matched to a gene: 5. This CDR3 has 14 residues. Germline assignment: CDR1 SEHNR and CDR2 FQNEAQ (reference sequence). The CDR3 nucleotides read TGTGCCAGCAGCCCCCGGACAGGGGACTACGAGCAGTACTTC. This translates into CASSPRTGDYEQYF.

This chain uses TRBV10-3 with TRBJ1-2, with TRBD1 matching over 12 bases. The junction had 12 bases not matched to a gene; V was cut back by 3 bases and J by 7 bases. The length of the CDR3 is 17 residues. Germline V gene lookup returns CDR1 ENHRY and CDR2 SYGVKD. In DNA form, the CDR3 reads TGTGCCATCAGTGACCTTAAACCGGGACAGGGGGCGCGTGGCTACACCTTC. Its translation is CAISDLKPGQGARGYTF.

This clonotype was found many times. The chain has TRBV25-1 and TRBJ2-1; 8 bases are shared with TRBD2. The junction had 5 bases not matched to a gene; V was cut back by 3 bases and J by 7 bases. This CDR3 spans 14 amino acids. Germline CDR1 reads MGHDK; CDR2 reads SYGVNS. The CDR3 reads CASSEAGGANEQFF. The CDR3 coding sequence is TGTGCCAGCAGTGAGGCGGGAGGCGCGAATGAGCAGTTCTTC.

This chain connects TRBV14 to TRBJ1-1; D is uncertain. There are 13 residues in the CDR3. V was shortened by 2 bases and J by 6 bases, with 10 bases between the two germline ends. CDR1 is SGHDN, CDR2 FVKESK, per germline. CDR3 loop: CASSQLPAAEAFF. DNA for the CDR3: TGTGCCAGCAGCCAACTCCCGGCCGCTGAAGCTTTCTTT.

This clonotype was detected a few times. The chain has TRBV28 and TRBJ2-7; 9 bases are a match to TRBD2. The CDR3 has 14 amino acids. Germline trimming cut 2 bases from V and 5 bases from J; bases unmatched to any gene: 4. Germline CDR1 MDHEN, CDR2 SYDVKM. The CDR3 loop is CASSLLAGSHEQYF. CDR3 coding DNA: TGTGCCAGCAGTTTACTAGCGGGGTCACACGAGCAGTACTTC.

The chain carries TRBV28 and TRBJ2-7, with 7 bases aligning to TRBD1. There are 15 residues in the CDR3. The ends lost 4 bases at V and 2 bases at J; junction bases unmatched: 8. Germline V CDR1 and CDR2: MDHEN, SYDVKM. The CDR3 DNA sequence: TGTGCCAGCAGTTCTCCGGGACAGACAACCTACGAGCAGTACTTC. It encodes CASSSPGQTTYEQYF.

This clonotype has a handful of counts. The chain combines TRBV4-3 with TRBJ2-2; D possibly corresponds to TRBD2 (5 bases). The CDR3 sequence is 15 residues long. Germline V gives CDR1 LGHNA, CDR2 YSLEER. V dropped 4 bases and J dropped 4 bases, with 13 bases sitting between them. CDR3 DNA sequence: TGCGCCAGCAGCCCAACCCTAGCCCCCACCGGGGAGCTGTTTTTT. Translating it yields CASSPTLAPTGELFF.

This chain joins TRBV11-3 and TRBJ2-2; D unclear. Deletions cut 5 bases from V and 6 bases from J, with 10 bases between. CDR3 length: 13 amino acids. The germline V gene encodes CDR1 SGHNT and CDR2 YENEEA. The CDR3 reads CASSVRQAGELFF. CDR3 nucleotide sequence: TGTGCCAGCAGCGTCCGCCAGGCCGGGGAGCTGTTTTTT. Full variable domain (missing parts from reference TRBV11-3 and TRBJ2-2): EAGVVQSPRYKIIEKKQPVAFWCNPISGHNTLYWYLQNLGQGPELLIRYENEEAVDDSQLPKDRFSAERLKGVDSTLKIQPAELGDSAVYLCASSVRQAGELFFGEGSRLTVL.

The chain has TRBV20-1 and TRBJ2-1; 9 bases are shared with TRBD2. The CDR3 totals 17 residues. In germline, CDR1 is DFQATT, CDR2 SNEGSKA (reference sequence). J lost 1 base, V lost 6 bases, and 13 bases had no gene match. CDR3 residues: CSAYGPGLATSYNEQFF. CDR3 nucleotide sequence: TGCAGTGCGTACGGCCCGGGACTAGCCACATCCTACAATGAGCAGTTCTTC.

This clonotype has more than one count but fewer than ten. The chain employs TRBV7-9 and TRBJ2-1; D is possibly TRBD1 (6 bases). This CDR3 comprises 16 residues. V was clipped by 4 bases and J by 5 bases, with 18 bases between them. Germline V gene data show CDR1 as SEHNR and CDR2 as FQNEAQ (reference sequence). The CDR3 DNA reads TGTGCCAGCAGCTCTCACCGGACAGTTCTAAACAATGAGCAGTTCTTC. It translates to CASSSHRTVLNNEQFF.

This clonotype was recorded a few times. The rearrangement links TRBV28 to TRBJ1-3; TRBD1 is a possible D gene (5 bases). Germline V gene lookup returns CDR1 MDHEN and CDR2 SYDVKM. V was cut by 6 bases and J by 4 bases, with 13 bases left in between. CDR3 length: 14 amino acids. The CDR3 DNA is TGTGCCAGCAGGCCGCCAGGGCTGGGAAACACCATATATTTT. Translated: CASRPPGLGNTIYF.

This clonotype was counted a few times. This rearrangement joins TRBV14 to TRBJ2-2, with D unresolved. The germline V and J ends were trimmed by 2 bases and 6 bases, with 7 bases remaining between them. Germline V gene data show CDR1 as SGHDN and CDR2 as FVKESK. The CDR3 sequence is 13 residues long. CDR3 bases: TGTGCCAGCAGCCAATCGATTGCCGGGGAGCTGTTTTTT. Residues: CASSQSIAGELFF.

The chain's CDR3 is CASSTGQGGGYSNQPQHF. In DNA, the CDR3 is TGTGCCAGTAGTACGGGACAGGGTGGGGGCTATAGCAATCAGCCCCAGCATTTT. V gene TRBV19 combines with J gene TRBJ1-5, with TRBD1 matching 9 bases. Germline trimming cut 4 bases from V and 0 bases from J; bases unmatched to any gene: 10. This CDR3 contains 18 residues. Germline CDR1 LNHDA, CDR2 SQIVND (reference sequence).

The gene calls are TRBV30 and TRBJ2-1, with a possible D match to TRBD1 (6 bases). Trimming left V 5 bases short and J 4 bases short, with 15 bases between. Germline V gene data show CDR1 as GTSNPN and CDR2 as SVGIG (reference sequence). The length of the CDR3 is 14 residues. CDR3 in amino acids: CAWRDGTRYNEQFF. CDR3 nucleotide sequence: TGTGCCTGGCGTGACGGGACACGATACAATGAGCAGTTCTTC. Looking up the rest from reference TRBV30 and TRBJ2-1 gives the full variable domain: SQTIHQWPATLVQPVGSPLSLECTVEGTSNPNLYWYRQAAGRGLQLLFYSVGIGQISSEVPQNLSASRPQDRQFILSSKKLLLSDSGFYLCAWRDGTRYNEQFFGPGTRLTVL.

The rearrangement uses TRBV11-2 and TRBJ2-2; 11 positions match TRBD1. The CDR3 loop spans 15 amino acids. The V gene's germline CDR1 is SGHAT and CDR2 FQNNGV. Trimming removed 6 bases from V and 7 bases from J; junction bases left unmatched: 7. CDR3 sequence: CASSRGQGANGELFF. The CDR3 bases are TGTGCCAGCAGTCGAGGACAGGGGGCGAACGGGGAGCTGTTTTTT.

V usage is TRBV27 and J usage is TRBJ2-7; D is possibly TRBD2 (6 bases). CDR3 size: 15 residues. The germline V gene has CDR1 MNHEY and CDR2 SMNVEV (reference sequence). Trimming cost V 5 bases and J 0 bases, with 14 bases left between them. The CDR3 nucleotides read TGTGCCAGCAGTCTTCAAGGGACTTTCTCCTACGAGCAGTACTTC. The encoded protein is CASSLQGTFSYEQYF.

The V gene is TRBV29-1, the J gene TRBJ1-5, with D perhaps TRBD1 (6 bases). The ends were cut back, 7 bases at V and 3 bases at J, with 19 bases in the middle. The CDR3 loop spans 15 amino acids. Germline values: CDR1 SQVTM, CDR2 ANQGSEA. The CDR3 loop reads CSALISGEPNQPQHF. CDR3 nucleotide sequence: TGCAGCGCCTTGATTTCAGGGGAACCCAATCAGCCCCAGCATTTT.

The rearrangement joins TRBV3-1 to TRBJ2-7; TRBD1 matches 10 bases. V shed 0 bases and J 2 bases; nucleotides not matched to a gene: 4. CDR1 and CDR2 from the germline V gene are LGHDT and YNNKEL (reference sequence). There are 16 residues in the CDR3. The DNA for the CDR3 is TGTGCCAGCAGCCAAGATGGGGGACAGGGGACCTACGAGCAGTACTTC. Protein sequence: CASSQDGGQGTYEQYF.

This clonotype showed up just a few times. CDR3 nucleotides: TGTGCCAGCAGCCCGTTCCAGGGCCGGAACTATGGCTACACCTTC. Its protein is CASSPFQGRNYGYTF. V and J are TRBV6-1 and TRBJ1-2; D perhaps matches TRBD1 (5 bases). The V gene lost 6 bases and the J gene lost 2 bases, with 16 bases spanning the gap. This CDR3 region has 15 residues. Germline-derived CDR1 and CDR2 are MNHNS and SASEGT.

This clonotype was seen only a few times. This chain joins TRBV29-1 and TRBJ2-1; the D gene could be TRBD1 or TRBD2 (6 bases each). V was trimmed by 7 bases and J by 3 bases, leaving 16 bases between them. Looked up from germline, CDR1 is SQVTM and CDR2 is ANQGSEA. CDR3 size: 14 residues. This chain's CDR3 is CSGQEGGYYNEQFF. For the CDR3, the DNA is TGCAGCGGGCAGGAGGGGGGTTACTACAATGAGCAGTTCTTC.

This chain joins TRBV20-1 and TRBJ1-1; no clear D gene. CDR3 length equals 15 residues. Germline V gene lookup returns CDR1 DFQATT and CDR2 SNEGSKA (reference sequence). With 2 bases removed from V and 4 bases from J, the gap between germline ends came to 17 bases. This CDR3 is CSARNPGPRRTEAFF. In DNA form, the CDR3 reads TGCAGTGCTAGAAACCCAGGCCCCCGTCGCACTGAAGCTTTCTTT.

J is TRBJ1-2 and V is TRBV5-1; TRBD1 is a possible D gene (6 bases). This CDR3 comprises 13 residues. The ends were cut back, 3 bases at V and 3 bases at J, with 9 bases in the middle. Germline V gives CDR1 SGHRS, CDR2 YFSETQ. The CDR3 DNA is TGCGCCAGCAGCTCCGGACAGTACTATGGCTACACCTTC. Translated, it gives CASSSGQYYGYTF.

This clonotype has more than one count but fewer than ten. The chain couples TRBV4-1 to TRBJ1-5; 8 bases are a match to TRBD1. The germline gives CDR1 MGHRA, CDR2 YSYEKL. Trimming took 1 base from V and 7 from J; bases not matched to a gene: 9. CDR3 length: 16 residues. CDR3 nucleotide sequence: TGCGCCAGCAGCCAAGTCGACGGACAGGGAGGCCAGCCCCAGCATTTT. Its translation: CASSQVDGQGGQPQHF.

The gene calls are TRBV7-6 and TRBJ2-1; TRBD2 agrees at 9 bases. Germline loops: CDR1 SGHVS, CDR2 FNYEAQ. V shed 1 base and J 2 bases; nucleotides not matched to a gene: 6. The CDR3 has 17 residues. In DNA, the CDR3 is TGTGCCAGCAGCTTAGGGGGCGGGAGGGTCGCCTACAATGAGCAGTTCTTC. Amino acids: CASSLGGGRVAYNEQFF.

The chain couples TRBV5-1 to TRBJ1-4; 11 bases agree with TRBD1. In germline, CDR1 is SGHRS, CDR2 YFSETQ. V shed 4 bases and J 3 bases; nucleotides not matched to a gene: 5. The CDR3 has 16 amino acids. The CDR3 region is CASSVDRGPANEKLFF. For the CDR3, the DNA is TGCGCCAGCAGCGTGGACAGGGGGCCGGCTAATGAAAAACTGTTTTTT.